The clone carrying this TCR beta chain has more than one count but fewer than ten. This entry comes from a study of T cell changes during pregnancy in multiple sclerosis. CDR3 length: 14 amino acids. V lost 5 bases and J lost 10; bases outside the gene matches: 12. CDR1 and CDR2 (germline): SGHRS, YFSETQ. TCRdb's table, derived via immunoSEQ multiplex PCR, lists solely in-frame clones and lacks some. The data show tens of thousands of clones, with around 91% seen just once and under 2% held by the top ten. The origin of this receptor is a female donor with multiple sclerosis, enrolled in a pregnancy study. J is TRBJ1-1 and V is TRBV5-1; TRBD1 aligns across 9 bases. The source was peripheral blood, collected after pregnancy. The CDR3 protein is CASSLVIQGAGAFF. The CDR3 DNA is TGCGCCAGCAGTCTTGTGATACAGGGGGCCGGAGCTTTCTTT.